This record concerns one T cell receptor beta chain sequence. This specimen comes from a study of T cells after yellow fever vaccination. MiXCR was run by TCRdb on the 5' RACE reads, yielding one entry per CDR3 protein. The table lists some 250,000 distinct CDR3 sequences, roughly 3.5% of them singletons. CDR3 length: 13 residues. In germline, CDR1 is WNHNN, CDR2 SYGVQD (reference sequence). Trimming shortened V by 4 bases and J by 6 bases, and 9 bases separated the two germline ends. This TCR came from a man between 18 and 35 years old who received the YFV17D yellow fever vaccine. This specimen was PBMCs, taken 15 days after the yellow fever booster vaccination. This sequence joins TRBV10-1 and TRBJ2-2, with a possible D match to TRBD1 (6 bases). In DNA, the CDR3 is TGCGCCAGCAGTGTCTCAGGGGCCGGGGAGCTGTTTTTT. It codes for CASSVSGAGELFF.